What follows are 8 T cell receptor beta chains derived from one specimen sequenced in a study of T cells in Graves' hyperthyroidism and ophthalmopathy. The CDR3 regions of TCR beta were amplified from RNA transcripts. A first-round RT-PCR of the TCR CDR3 used the HTBI primer set. TCRdb fed the multiplex PCR reads into MiXCR, producing one record per CDR3 protein. This table has 360,000 or so distinct CDR3 sequences, approximately 19% appearing once. The sequenced sample consisted of blood. These receptors originate from a woman between 18 and 30 years old with Graves' hyperthyroidism.

This clonotype has ten or more counts. The genes are TRBV12-3 or TRBV12-4 and TRBJ2-5, with TRBD2 matching 8 bases. The V and J ends lost 2 bases and 5 bases, in that order; junction bases with no gene match: 7. The CDR3 runs 15 residues. The CDR3 protein is CASSLFAGGGETQYF. Here the CDR3 DNA reads TGTGCCAGCAGTTTATTCGCGGGGGGCGGTGAGACCCAGTACTTC.

Only a few counts were recorded for this clonotype. The junction departs from the called germline gene at one end, perhaps through a read error. The V and J genes are TRBV27 and TRBJ2-4; 11 nucleotides align to TRBD1. The germline V gene has CDR1 MNHEY and CDR2 SMNVEV (reference sequence). The CDR3 loop spans 17 amino acids. The CDR3 loop reads CASSLGTGGGSKNIKYF. CDR3 nucleotide sequence: TGTGCCAGCAGTCTGGGGACAGGGGGAGGGTCCAAAAACATTAAGTACTTC.

This clonotype showed up many times. V usage is TRBV7-9 and J usage is TRBJ1-2; no firm D call. The length of the CDR3 is 15 residues. Germline V gene data show CDR1 as SEHNR and CDR2 as FQNEAQ (reference sequence). V was pared by 0 bases and J by 0 bases, with 8 bases between. CDR3 DNA sequence: TGTGCCAGCAGCTTAGCGTCCGTTTCTAACTATGGCTACACCTTC. Residues: CASSLASVSNYGYTF.

This clonotype occurred many times. V is TRBV6-1 and J is TRBJ2-5; 7 bases agree with TRBD1. Germline CDR1 reads MNHNS; CDR2 reads SASEGT. The V gene end was trimmed by 6 bases and the J gene end by 1 base; junction bases not matched to a gene: 11. The length of the CDR3 is 16 residues. The CDR3 sequence is CASSLGQVGRQETQYF. The DNA for the CDR3 is TGTGCCAGCAGCCTCGGACAGGTGGGACGCCAAGAGACCCAGTACTTC.

This clonotype was detected ten times or more. The chain joins TRBV5-1 to TRBJ1-2; D unresolved. The V gene lost 0 bases and the J gene lost 5 bases, with 8 bases spanning the gap. Germline lookup yields CDR1 SGHRS and CDR2 YFSETQ. This CDR3 spans 13 amino acids. The CDR3 DNA sequence: TGCGCCAGCAGCTTGGAACCTGGGTATGGCTACACCTTC. It translates to CASSLEPGYGYTF.

This clonotype was observed at least ten times. DNA for the CDR3: TGTGCCAGCAGTACTAGCTCCTACGAGCAGTACTTC. It specifies CASSTSSYEQYF. The gene calls are TRBV6-5 and TRBJ2-7; D is possibly TRBD2 (5 bases). Trimming took off 5 bases at V and 0 bases at J, with 5 bases between the two ends. CDR1 MNHEY and CDR2 SVGAGI come from the germline V gene. The CDR3 runs to 12 residues.

This clonotype appeared many times. The J gene is TRBJ2-7, the V gene TRBV12-3 or TRBV12-4; 9 bases line up with TRBD1. V gave up 6 bases and J gave up 6 bases; unmatched junction bases: 9. The CDR3 length is 14 residues. The CDR3, as DNA: TGTGCCAGCAGCCTGGGGACAGGGAACGGCGAGCAGTACTTC. This translates into CASSLGTGNGEQYF.

This clonotype was recorded at least ten times. The rearrangement joins TRBV28 to TRBJ1-1; D might be TRBD1 (6 bases). Trimming cost V 4 bases and J 6 bases, with 15 bases left between them. Per germline, CDR1 MDHEN and CDR2 SYDVKM. This CDR3 has 14 amino acids. CDR3 loop: CASSSPGTYPEAFF. The CDR3 region has the DNA TGTGCCAGCAGTTCTCCCGGGACATACCCTGAAGCTTTCTTT.